Shown below are 32 T cell receptor beta chains from a single sample sequenced in a study of blood T cell repertoires in COVID-19. The table came from immunoSEQ multiplex PCR; TCRdb's copy has only in-frame clones and leaves some out. The profile shows some 150,000 clones, about 86% of them singletons. Input material: peripheral blood. These receptors were collected from a woman aged 35 to 49 with acute or convalescent COVID-19.

The chain carries TRBV6-2 or TRBV6-3 and TRBJ1-5; TRBD1 might be the D (6 bases). This CDR3 spans 15 amino acids. V was clipped by 3 bases and J by 2 bases, with 11 bases between them. Germline-derived CDR1 and CDR2 are MNHEY and SVGEGT. The CDR3: CASSYWDKGNQPQHF. The CDR3 DNA follows: TGTGCCAGCAGTTATTGGGACAAGGGCAATCAGCCCCAGCATTTT.

Concerning this clone itself: Other DNA sequences within the sample encode an identical CDR3. The chain recombines TRBV25-1 with TRBJ1-2; TRBD1 matches at 12 bases. CDR1 and CDR2 from the germline V gene are MGHDK and SYGVNS. J was trimmed by 7 bases and V by 6 bases; bases with no gene match: 3. This CDR3 region has 13 residues. The CDR3 bases are TGTGCCAGCAGGGGACAGGGGGCGAGTGGCTACACCTTC. It codes for CASRGQGASGYTF.

V usage is TRBV6-5 and J usage is TRBJ1-2; 11 bases match TRBD1. CDR3 length equals 15 residues. J lost 5 bases, V lost 3 bases, and 5 bases had no gene match. Germline assignment: CDR1 MNHEY and CDR2 SVGAGI. The DNA of the CDR3 is TGTGCCAGCAGTTATTTGGACAGGGGGCATTATGGCTACACCTTC. Translated: CASSYLDRGHYGYTF.

This chain links TRBV5-1 with TRBJ1-4; possibly TRBD1 for D (5 bases). CDR3 size: 15 residues. V was trimmed by 4 bases and J by 5 bases, leaving 15 bases between them. CDR1 is SGHRS and CDR2 is YFSETQ in the germline V gene. This CDR3 is CASSQQGRVNEKLFF. CDR3 nucleotide sequence: TGCGCCAGCAGCCAGCAGGGCCGGGTCAATGAAAAACTGTTTTTT.

The chain joins TRBV19 to TRBJ1-4, with 8 nucleotides matching TRBD1. The CDR3 runs to 16 residues. V lost 5 bases and J lost 8; bases outside the gene matches: 13. Germline CDR1 and CDR2: LNHDA and SQIVND (reference sequence). CDR3 sequence reads: CASSVGTGGVEEKLFF. CDR3 bases: TGTGCCAGTAGTGTTGGGACAGGCGGGGTTGAAGAAAAACTGTTTTTT.

The chain is built from TRBV19 and TRBJ1-1; 9 bases are shared with TRBD1. The V and J ends lost 8 bases and 2 bases, in that order; junction bases with no gene match: 6. This CDR3 has 14 residues. Germline CDR1 reads LNHDA; CDR2 reads SQIVND (reference sequence). This CDR3 reads CASGQGWSNTEAFF. The CDR3 DNA reads as TGTGCCAGTGGACAGGGGTGGAGCAACACTGAAGCTTTCTTT. The full variable domain, with the rest looked up from reference TRBV19 and TRBJ1-1, is DGGITQSPKYLFRKEGQNVTLSCEQNLNHDAMYWYRQDPGQGLRLIYYSQIVNDFQKGDIAEGYSVSREKKESFPLTVTSAQKNPTAFYLCASGQGWSNTEAFFGQGTRLTVV.

The V call is TRBV5-4, the J call TRBJ2-1, with 9 bases lining up with TRBD2. V shed 4 bases, J shed 4 bases, and the junction held 6 bases outside the gene matches. This CDR3 has 15 residues. Per germline, CDR1 SGHNT and CDR2 YYREEE (reference sequence). The CDR3 bases are TGTGCCAGCAGCCCCCGACTAGCGGTTTACAATGAGCAGTTCTTC. This translates into CASSPRLAVYNEQFF. The entire variable domain, with the rest obtained from reference TRBV5-4 and TRBJ2-1, is as follows: ETGVTQSPTHLIKTRGQQVTLRCSSQSGHNTVSWYQQALGQGPQFIFQYYREEENGRGNFPPRFSGLQFPNYSSELNVNALELDDSALYLCASSPRLAVYNEQFFGPGTRLTVL.

The chain couples TRBV6-2 or TRBV6-3 to TRBJ2-7, with D unresolved. Deletions cut 5 bases from V and 2 bases from J, with 10 bases between. Germline assignment: CDR1 MNHEY and CDR2 SVGEGT. The CDR3 spans 13 residues. The CDR3, as DNA: TGTGCCAGCAGTGCTGGAGATCCCTACGAGCAGTACTTC. Translating gives CASSAGDPYEQYF.

The CDR3 loop reads CASSFLGEGGQPQHF. Written as DNA, the CDR3 is TGTGCCAGCAGCTTTCTAGGGGAGGGAGGGCAGCCCCAGCATTTT. The genes are TRBV7-2 and TRBJ1-5; possible D gene TRBD1, 5 bases. The CDR3 runs to 15 residues. V was trimmed by 3 bases and J by 7 bases, leaving 16 bases between them. In germline, CDR1 is SGHTA, CDR2 FQGNSA.

The V gene is TRBV4-3, the J gene TRBJ1-1; 9 bases are shared with TRBD1. With 0 bases clipped from V and 2 bases from J, the junction kept 7 bases outside the gene matches. The CDR3 extends over 17 amino acids. CDR1 and CDR2 (germline): LGHNA, YSLEER. The CDR3, as DNA: TGCGCCAGCAGCCAAGACTCGTGGACAGGGGAAAACACTGAAGCTTTCTTT. Its translation is CASSQDSWTGENTEAFF.

This chain links TRBV30 with TRBJ1-3; a possible D gene is TRBD1 (6 bases). Trimming shortened V by 0 bases and J by 4 bases, and 16 bases separated the two germline ends. Germline V gene sequence: CDR1 GTSNPN, CDR2 SVGIG (reference sequence). This CDR3 contains 16 residues. CDR3 protein: CAWSVPGTGRGNTIYF. CDR3 sequence (DNA): TGTGCCTGGAGTGTACCTGGCACAGGGAGAGGAAACACCATATATTTT. Combining the CDR3 with reference TRBV30 and TRBJ1-3 gives the whole variable domain SQTIHQWPATLVQPVGSPLSLECTVEGTSNPNLYWYRQAAGRGLQLLFYSVGIGQISSEVPQNLSASRPQDRQFILSSKKLLLSDSGFYLCAWSVPGTGRGNTIYFGEGSWLTVV.

In this sample, this clone turned up once. In nucleotides, the CDR3 is TGTGCCAGCAGTTTTTTAGACCCGGGGAGAGCCCTCCACTTT. Protein: CASSFLDPGRALHF. The chain couples TRBV6-6 to TRBJ1-6; the D is unclear. CDR1 MNHNY and CDR2 SVGAGI come from the germline V gene (reference sequence). This CDR3 spans 14 amino acids. V was cut by 4 bases and J by 14 bases, with 18 bases left in between.

This chain links TRBV14 with TRBJ1-3; tentative D call: TRBD1 (5 bases). V was cut by 6 bases and J by 4 bases, with 13 bases left in between. The CDR3 is 14 residues long. Germline-derived CDR1 and CDR2 are SGHDN and FVKESK. CDR3 loop: CASSRARAGNTIYF. The DNA of the CDR3 is TGTGCCAGCAGTCGCGCCAGGGCAGGAAACACCATATATTTT.

The genes are TRBV6-5 and TRBJ1-1; possible D gene TRBD1, 6 bases. This CDR3 is 13 amino acids long. The germline V and J ends were trimmed by 7 bases and 3 bases, with 12 bases remaining between them. Germline loops: CDR1 MNHEY, CDR2 SVGAGI. CDR3 bases: TGTGCCAGCACCGAGGGGGTTTACACTGAAGCTTTCTTT. Protein product: CASTEGVYTEAFF.

The V and J genes are TRBV9 and TRBJ1-6; 8 bases match TRBD1. Germline CDR1 and CDR2: SGDLS and YYNGEE. V shed 0 bases and J 6 bases; nucleotides not matched to a gene: 2. The CDR3 is made up of 15 amino acids. Here the CDR3 reads CASSVVGQGNSPLHF. The CDR3 nucleotides are TGTGCCAGCAGCGTAGTAGGACAGGGTAATTCACCCCTCCACTTT. Full variable domain (outside the CDR3, taken from reference TRBV9 and TRBJ1-6): DSGVTQTPKHLITATGQRVTLRCSPRSGDLSVYWYQQSLDQGLQFLIQYYNGEERAKGNILERFSAQQFPDLHSELNLSSLELGDSALYFCASSVVGQGNSPLHFGNGTRLTVT.

This clone is a singleton in its sample. The chain has TRBV10-3 and TRBJ1-1; TRBD1 agrees at 7 bases. The V segment lost 5 bases and the J segment 2 bases; nucleotides outside the gene matches: 5. There are 14 residues in the CDR3. In germline, CDR1 is ENHRY, CDR2 SYGVKD. The chain's CDR3 is CAISTRDSNTEAFF. CDR3 DNA: TGTGCCATCAGTACCCGGGACAGTAACACTGAAGCTTTCTTT.

This clone turned up a few times. The chain links TRBV27 to TRBJ2-1; D remains unclear. From germline, CDR1 is MNHEY and CDR2 SMNVEV (reference sequence). V lost 5 bases to trimming and J lost 3 bases, with 17 bases between them. The CDR3 has 16 amino acids. CDR3 loop: CASSPSSEPSYNEQFF. The DNA for the CDR3 is TGTGCCAGCAGTCCATCCTCTGAGCCTAGCTACAATGAGCAGTTCTTC.

This clone came up a few times. This chain links TRBV6-4 with TRBJ2-2; 7 nucleotides align to TRBD2. This CDR3 has 14 amino acids. CDR1 is MRHNA, CDR2 SNTAGT, per germline. The J segment lost 4 bases and the V segment lost 2 bases, leaving 1 base of the junction unmatched. For the CDR3, the DNA is TGTGCCAGCAGTGACGGGAGGGCCACCGGGGAGCTGTTTTTT. Protein: CASSDGRATGELFF.

This clone was found once. The genes are TRBV5-4 and TRBJ1-2, with 7 bases lining up with TRBD1. Germline V lookup: CDR1 SGHNT, CDR2 YYREEE (reference sequence). The CDR3 is made up of 15 amino acids. V shed 0 bases and J 2 bases; nucleotides not matched to a gene: 4. CDR3 in DNA: TGTGCCAGCAGCTTGGGGACAGGATGGAACTATGGCTACACCTTC. Amino acids: CASSLGTGWNYGYTF. The variable domain in full, completed from reference TRBV5-4 and TRBJ1-2, reads ETGVTQSPTHLIKTRGQQVTLRCSSQSGHNTVSWYQQALGQGPQFIFQYYREEENGRGNFPPRFSGLQFPNYSSELNVNALELDDSALYLCASSLGTGWNYGYTFGSGTRLTVV.

This clone was detected only a few times. This rearrangement joins TRBV4-2 to TRBJ2-2; 8 bases match TRBD2. This CDR3 has 15 residues. Losses at the gene ends were 0 bases for V and 5 bases for J; bases not matched to a gene: 2. Germline CDR1 LGHNA, CDR2 YNFKEQ. CDR3 in DNA: TGTGCCAGCAGCCAAGACGGGAGGGGAACCGGGGAGCTGTTTTTT. Translated, it gives CASSQDGRGTGELFF.

V usage is TRBV7-2 and J usage is TRBJ2-5, with 9 bases lining up with TRBD1. The ends lost 5 bases at V and 4 bases at J; junction bases unmatched: 14. CDR1 is SGHTA, CDR2 FQGNSA, per germline. There are 17 residues in the CDR3. In nucleotides, the CDR3 is TGTGCCAGCAGCAGGGACAGGGCTCTCTATCCGTCAGAGACCCAGTACTTC. Translation gives CASSRDRALYPSETQYF.

This chain links TRBV9 with TRBJ2-7, with D maybe TRBD1 (7 bases). The germline V gene encodes CDR1 SGDLS and CDR2 YYNGEE. Trimming removed 0 bases from V and 4 bases from J, with 17 bases in between. CDR3 length equals 16 residues. The CDR3 region is CASSVGLQGGRYEQYF. The CDR3 coding sequence is TGTGCCAGCAGCGTAGGCCTCCAGGGGGGTAGGTACGAGCAGTACTTC.

The J gene is TRBJ1-1, the V gene TRBV6-2 or TRBV6-3; D gene unclear. In germline, CDR1 is MNHEY, CDR2 SVGEGT. This CDR3 is built from 14 residues. V gave up 5 bases and J gave up 1 base, with 11 bases separating them. In DNA, the CDR3 is TGTGCCAGCAGTCATCCCCCAAAGAACACTGAAGCTTTCTTT. Its protein is CASSHPPKNTEAFF.

The V call is TRBV11-2, the J call TRBJ2-2, with 10 bases lining up with TRBD2. The trim removed 9 bases at V and 5 bases at J, leaving 15 bases unmatched. The CDR3 contains 17 residues. Looked up from germline, CDR1 is SGHAT and CDR2 is FQNNGV. The CDR3 protein is CASSPRQAGGFTGELFF. The CDR3 nucleotides are TGTGCCAGTTCCCCACGCCAAGCGGGAGGGTTTACCGGGGAGCTGTTTTTT.

This clone was picked up one time. The gene calls are TRBV28 and TRBJ1-2; 8 bases agree with TRBD1. CDR3 length equals 14 residues. Germline V gene data show CDR1 as MDHEN and CDR2 as SYDVKM. V gave up 7 bases and J gave up 4 bases; unmatched junction bases: 8. In DNA form, the CDR3 reads TGTGCCAGCACTTCGGGACAGGCCTTCTATGGCTACACCTTC. It is translated as CASTSGQAFYGYTF.

The chain combines TRBV5-6 with TRBJ2-2; TRBD1 matches 10 bases. This CDR3 is 15 amino acids long. The germline CDR1 and CDR2 sequences are SGHDT and YYEEEE. J lost 6 bases, V lost 4 bases, and 6 bases had no gene match. CDR3 amino acids: CASSPGTGASGELFF. The CDR3 DNA sequence: TGTGCCAGCAGCCCCGGGACAGGGGCCTCCGGGGAGCTGTTTTTT.

The V and J genes are TRBV10-3 and TRBJ1-1; D is ambiguous. Trimming removed 2 bases from V and 11 bases from J, with 18 bases in between. This CDR3 is 14 amino acids long. Per the germline V gene, CDR1 is ENHRY and CDR2 is SYGVKD. CDR3 sequence reads: CAISEASSTGGAFF. CDR3 DNA: TGTGCCATCAGTGAGGCGAGTTCTACTGGAGGGGCTTTCTTT.

This clone was seen once. The rearrangement links TRBV9 to TRBJ2-1; 14 positions agree with TRBD2. Germline trimming cut 0 bases from V and 5 bases from J; bases unmatched to any gene: 1. Germline CDR1 is SGDLS and CDR2 is YYNGEE. The CDR3 extends over 16 amino acids. The CDR3 DNA reads TGTGCCAGCAGCGTAGGACTAGCGGGAGGGAACAATGAGCAGTTCTTC. It yields the protein CASSVGLAGGNNEQFF. The full variable domain, completed using reference TRBV9 and TRBJ2-1, is DSGVTQTPKHLITATGQRVTLRCSPRSGDLSVYWYQQSLDQGLQFLIQYYNGEERAKGNILERFSAQQFPDLHSELNLSSLELGDSALYFCASSVGLAGGNNEQFFGPGTRLTVL.

CDR3 sequence (DNA): TGTGCCAGCAGCTTTTCGGGAGACGGACACAATGAGCAGTTCTTC. This codes for CASSFSGDGHNEQFF. This chain connects TRBV7-2 to TRBJ2-1; tentatively, D is TRBD2 (6 bases). This CDR3 contains 15 residues. Trimming took off 3 bases at V and 5 bases at J, with 14 bases between the two ends. Germline assignment: CDR1 SGHTA and CDR2 FQGNSA.

The chain combines TRBV5-6 with TRBJ1-2; 12 positions match TRBD1. The CDR3 is 13 residues long. Germline V gene sequence: CDR1 SGHDT, CDR2 YYEEEE. Trimming removed 4 bases from V and 8 bases from J; junction bases left unmatched: 3. For the CDR3, the DNA is TGTGCCAGCAGCCGGGACAGGGGGCCAGGCTACACCTTC. Amino acids: CASSRDRGPGYTF. The variable domain in full, completed from reference TRBV5-6 and TRBJ1-2, reads DAGVTQSPTHLIKTRGQQVTLRCSPKSGHDTVSWYQQALGQGPQFIFQYYEEEERQRGNFPDRFSGHQFPNYSSELNVNALLLGDSALYLCASSRDRGPGYTFGSGTRLTVV.

This chain uses TRBV6-5 with TRBJ2-7; possible D gene TRBD2, 6 bases. This CDR3 spans 14 amino acids. The germline V gene has CDR1 MNHEY and CDR2 SVGAGI. With 6 bases removed from V and 0 bases from J, the gap between germline ends came to 12 bases. CDR3 amino acids: CASRGDSGSYEQYF. As DNA, the CDR3 is TGTGCCAGCAGGGGGGACTCAGGCTCCTACGAGCAGTACTTC.

The genes are TRBV6-1 and TRBJ1-5; the D gene is possibly TRBD1 (5 bases). Trimming pared 3 bases from V and 5 bases from J, leaving 8 bases between. From germline, CDR1 is MNHNS and CDR2 SASEGT. There are 13 residues in the CDR3. The CDR3 region has the DNA TGTGCCAGCAGTGAGACGGGGGATCAGCCCCAGCATTTT. Translation gives CASSETGDQPQHF.